This TCR beta chain was captured by sequencing in a study of blood T cell repertoires in COVID-19. At the level of the study: The samples span acute and convalescent COVID-19 from the United States, Italy and Spain.

Here immunoSEQ multiplex PCR was the method, and the copy in TCRdb shows in-frame clones only, minus some. Here the sample spans approximately 54,000 clones, 85% to 95% being singletons. Germline CDR1 is SGHRS and CDR2 is YFSETQ. This CDR3 contains 12 residues. V was clipped by 4 bases and J by 4 bases, with 8 bases between them. The rearrangement joins TRBV5-1 to TRBJ2-5; a possible D gene is TRBD1 (6 bases). This sequence was found in a man aged 50 or older with acute or convalescent COVID-19. Sample: peripheral blood. CDR3 in DNA: TGCGCCAGCAGCGTGGGGGCAGAGACCCAGTACTTC. This translates into CASSVGAETQYF.